The 5 T cell receptor beta chains below come from one sample, sequenced in a study of CD8 T cells in ankylosing spondylitis. A single record per CDR3 protein comes from TCRdb applying MiXCR to the 5' RACE reads. The sample holds 150,000 to 200,000 distinct CDR3 sequences, around 19% seen once. Sequencing input: blood, either unsorted or a sorted T cell fraction (not recorded which). The receptor source for this set is a male donor with ankylosing spondylitis or in good health (not recorded which).

The genes are TRBV20-1 and TRBJ2-7; D perhaps matches TRBD2 (6 bases). The germline V gene has CDR1 DFQATT and CDR2 SNEGSKA (reference sequence). The CDR3 is made up of 14 amino acids. The V and J ends lost 0 bases and 2 bases respectively, with 11 bases between them. CDR3 region: CSARDGSTTYEQYF. CDR3 coding DNA: TGCAGTGCTAGAGACGGGAGCACCACCTACGAGCAGTACTTC.

This clonotype showed up just a few times. A clone one base away is much larger, so this may be a read error. This chain uses TRBV7-9 with TRBJ1-3; D remains ambiguous. Looked up from germline, CDR1 is SEHNR and CDR2 is FQNEAQ (reference sequence). CDR3 length: 16 residues. The CDR3 DNA is TGTTCCAGCAGCCTAGGACTTAAGAGCTCTGGAAACACCATATATTTT. Its protein is CSSSLGLKSSGNTIYF.

The genes are TRBV5-1 and TRBJ2-7; the match to TRBD1 covers 7 bases. The V gene's germline CDR1 is SGHRS and CDR2 YFSETQ. The CDR3 is 16 residues long. The junction had 11 bases not matched to a gene; V was cut back by 4 bases and J by 1 base. DNA of the CDR3: TGCGCCAGCAGCCCTATTTCTGCAGGGGGTTCCTACGAGCAGTACTTC. Protein: CASSPISAGGSYEQYF.

This clonotype was picked up many times. The rearrangement uses TRBV19 and TRBJ1-5; D is perhaps TRBD1 (5 bases). CDR3 size: 13 residues. Looked up from germline, CDR1 is LNHDA and CDR2 is SQIVND (reference sequence). Trimming removed 5 bases at V and 3 bases at J, with 8 bases between. CDR3 DNA: TGTGCCAGTAGTGGGGGGTACAATCAGCCCCAGCATTTT. It is translated as CASSGGYNQPQHF.

The chain carries TRBV5-1 and TRBJ2-7, with D possibly being TRBD1 (6 bases). From germline, CDR1 is SGHRS and CDR2 YFSETQ. This CDR3 is 12 amino acids long. V lost 10 bases and J 6 bases, leaving 17 bases between the germline ends. For the CDR3, the DNA is TGCGCCTCATCACTTACAGGGACCGAGCAGTACTTC. Residues: CASSLTGTEQYF.